What follows is one T cell receptor beta chain and its context. Its matching antigen is unknown. CDR1 is MGHRA and CDR2 is YSYEKL in the germline V gene. The V segment lost 5 bases and the J segment 3 bases; nucleotides outside the gene matches: 9. The CDR3 extends over 15 amino acids. This sample is part of a study of blood T cells in healthy people across ages. Study conclusions and caveats: With age, beta diversity per million T cells declined roughly linearly, significantly by 30 to 40.

It was with a sample-barcoded 5' primer and a J-beta primer mix that a second PCR of about 7 to 12 cycles was run. TCRdb independently ran MiXCR on the 5' RACE reads; one entry per CDR3 protein. Among roughly 1 million distinct CDR3 sequences listed, under 30% were seen once. The same data also contributed to another study, on T cells of mothers and their children.

V and J are TRBV4-1 and TRBJ2-7, with TRBD1 matching over 8 bases. This clonotype originated in a girl aged 2 to 9 in good health. What was sequenced was blood. The CDR3 loop reads CASSITTGDNYEQYF. In DNA form, the CDR3 reads TGCGCCAGCAGCATCACGACAGGGGATAACTACGAGCAGTACTTC.